This TCR beta chain was captured in a study of beta chain features in type 1 diabetes. At the level of the study: Patient and healthy donor groups were alike in age, gender and cell yields.

TCRB transcripts that were expressed got sequenced, as all of the isolated RNA had been reverse transcribed. Only in-frame clones appear in the TCRdb table, and some are missing; sequencing was by immunoSEQ multiplex PCR. Among over 500,000 clones, roughly a sixth were seen once, and the ten largest hold approximately 0.087%. Worth noting for this clone: Its target is unknown. Other DNA sequences in this sample translate to the same CDR3.

Looked up from germline, CDR1 is SGHTA and CDR2 is FQGNSA. Trimming cost V 1 base and J 4 bases, with 11 bases left between them. The CDR3 consists of 14 residues. Overall study results and limits: Small HLA sub-analyses could not settle whether HLA shapes TCRB rearrangement.

The clonotype originates from a young man in good health. J is TRBJ2-7 and V is TRBV7-2, with D perhaps being TRBD1 or TRBD2 (5 bases each). Material for sequencing was naive CD4+ T cells from blood. The CDR3 reads CASSLGGRGYEQYF. For the CDR3, the DNA is TGTGCCAGCAGCTTAGGGGGACGGGGTTACGAGCAGTACTTC.